Listed here are 19 T cell receptor beta chains from one sample, sequenced in a study of regulatory T cells in long-lasting Graves disease. Specified time point: persistent/refractory GD, antithyroid drugs over 5 years with positive TRAb. Extracted PBMC RNA gave rise to the TCR library. Libraries of TCR beta came from iRepertoire HTBI primers plus Arm-PCR of CDR3 regions. A single record per CDR3 protein comes from TCRdb applying MiXCR to the multiplex PCR reads. The sample has 400,000 or so distinct CDR3 sequences; less than 25% are singletons. The sample in question was peripheral blood mononuclear cells (PBMCs), obtained when the disease was refractory, from a patient treated with antithyroid drugs. The receptors come from a female donor with Graves disease.

V and J are TRBV20-1 and TRBJ2-5, with TRBD1 matching 9 bases. Germline V lookup: CDR1 DFQATT, CDR2 SNEGSKA (reference sequence). The V segment lost 8 bases and the J segment 4 bases; nucleotides outside the gene matches: 8. This CDR3 comprises 13 residues. In DNA form, the CDR3 reads TGCAGTACTCAGGACAGGGGCCGAGAGACCCAGTACTTC. It specifies CSTQDRGRETQYF.

This chain uses TRBV5-5 with TRBJ1-6, with D maybe TRBD1 (6 bases). Trimming shortened V by 4 bases and J by 0 bases, and 14 bases separated the two germline ends. Germline assignment: CDR1 SGHKS and CDR2 YYEKEE (reference sequence). This CDR3 region has 17 residues. The CDR3 loop is CASSPGGPSSYNSPLHF. DNA for the CDR3: TGTGCCAGCAGCCCGGGGGGCCCGAGCTCCTATAATTCACCCCTCCACTTT.

As for this clonotype: Since the CDR3 does not end with the conserved phenylalanine or tryptophan, this likely comes from a read error. This chain links TRBV6-2 or TRBV6-3 with TRBJ1-2; 9 nucleotides line up with TRBD1. After removal of 6 bases from V and 4 bases from J, the junction contained 6 bases not matched to a gene. Per the germline V gene, CDR1 is MNHEY and CDR2 is SVGEGT. This CDR3 has 14 amino acids. The CDR3 region is CASRTDRGPYGYTL. CDR3 nucleotide sequence: TGTGCCAGCAGGACGGACAGGGGCCCCTATGGCTACACCCTC.

This clonotype was detected many times. The chain combines TRBV12-3 or TRBV12-4 with TRBJ1-2; D unclear. Trimming took off 3 bases at V and 2 bases at J, with 10 bases between the two ends. The CDR3 extends over 14 amino acids. The DNA of the CDR3 is TGTGCCAGCAGTTTCCGGGTCTTAAACTATGGCTACACCTTC. Translating gives CASSFRVLNYGYTF.

The table lists this clonotype with many counts. CDR3 residues: CASSFLRLAGGGYEQYF. CDR3 bases: TGTGCCAGCAGTTTCCTTCGACTAGCGGGAGGAGGGTACGAGCAGTACTTC. This sequence joins TRBV28 and TRBJ2-7, with TRBD2 matching 13 bases. The germline CDR1 and CDR2 sequences are MDHEN and SYDVKM. This CDR3 region has 17 residues. J gave up 4 bases and V 3 bases, and 9 bases lay outside the gene matches.

This rearrangement joins TRBV7-2 to TRBJ2-1; a weak D match, TRBD2 (6 bases). This CDR3 region has 16 residues. The V end was cut by 1 base, the J end by 3 bases, with 13 bases between. CDR1 is SGHTA and CDR2 is FQGNSA in the germline V gene. The CDR3: CASSLVGGTLYNEQFF. Written as DNA, the CDR3 is TGTGCCAGCAGCTTAGTTGGAGGGACCCTCTACAATGAGCAGTTCTTC. The full variable domain, in which reference TRBV7-2 and TRBJ2-1 provide the parts outside the CDR3, is GAGVSQSPSNKVTEKGKDVELRCDPISGHTALYWYRQSLGQGLEFLIYFQGNSAPDKSGLPSDRFSAERTGGSVSTLTIQRTQQEDSAVYLCASSLVGGTLYNEQFFGPGTRLTVL.

Ten or more counts support this clonotype. The V and J genes are TRBV6-1 and TRBJ2-5, with a possible D match to TRBD1 (5 bases). CDR1 and CDR2 from the germline V gene are MNHNS and SASEGT. CDR3 size: 14 residues. The V gene lost 6 bases and the J gene lost 5 bases, with 16 bases spanning the gap. As DNA, the CDR3 is TGTGCCAGCAGACGCGACAGCAACCGGGAGACCCAGTACTTC. As protein: CASRRDSNRETQYF.

CDR3 nucleotides: TGTGCCAGCAGTTCGCTAGCGGGGAGCAACACCGGGGAGCTGTTTTTT. Translation: CASSSLAGSNTGELFF. The chain recombines TRBV6-5 with TRBJ2-2; 9 bases are a match to TRBD2. This CDR3 contains 16 residues. The V gene end was trimmed by 4 bases and the J gene end by 2 bases; junction bases not matched to a gene: 5. Germline V lookup: CDR1 MNHEY, CDR2 SVGAGI.

V is TRBV24-1 and J is TRBJ2-2, with 7 bases matching TRBD1. The CDR3 runs 15 residues. CDR1 and CDR2 (germline): KGHDR, SFDVKD. After removal of 3 bases from V and 6 bases from J, the junction contained 6 bases not matched to a gene. The CDR3 DNA reads TGTGCCACCAGTGATCCGACAGGGTTGGCCGGGGAGCTGTTTTTT. Residues: CATSDPTGLAGELFF.

This clonotype was detected only a few times. The gene calls are TRBV30 and TRBJ1-3; D uncertain. The length of the CDR3 is 13 residues. Germline CDR1 is GTSNPN and CDR2 is SVGIG (reference sequence). V was shortened by 4 bases and J by 4 bases, with 11 bases between the two germline ends. CDR3 nucleotides: TGTGCCTGGACTCCTGCTCCCGGAAACACCATATATTTT. Its translation is CAWTPAPGNTIYF.

This clonotype was counted ten times or more. The chain employs TRBV6-1 and TRBJ1-2; 8 bases agree with TRBD1. Germline values: CDR1 MNHNS, CDR2 SASEGT. Trimming removed 8 bases from V and 3 bases from J; junction bases left unmatched: 8. The CDR3 has 14 residues. CDR3 sequence reads: CASLRTGGYYGYTF. CDR3 coding DNA: TGTGCCAGCCTAAGAACAGGGGGATACTATGGCTACACCTTC.

The CDR3 DNA sequence: TGTGCCAGCACCGTGACAGGGTCAAATGGCTACACCTTC. This sequence encodes CASTVTGSNGYTF. The chain recombines TRBV5-4 with TRBJ1-2; the match to TRBD1 covers 7 bases. The CDR3 extends over 13 amino acids. V was clipped by 6 bases and J by 6 bases; unmatched bases: 8. Germline V lookup: CDR1 SGHNT, CDR2 YYREEE (reference sequence).

This clonotype showed up many times. The chain links TRBV2 to TRBJ2-2; D unclear. The CDR3 has 13 amino acids. Germline V gene sequence: CDR1 SNHLY, CDR2 FYNNEI. V lost 4 bases and J lost 1, with 4 bases in between. CDR3 in amino acids: CASSAGNTGELFF. CDR3 DNA: TGTGCCAGCAGTGCTGGGAACACCGGGGAGCTGTTTTTT. The full variable domain, in which reference TRBV2 and TRBJ2-2 provide the parts outside the CDR3, is EPEVTQTPSHQVTQMGQEVILRCVPISNHLYFYWYRQILGQKVEFLVSFYNNEISEKSEIFDDQFSVERPDGSNFTLKIRSTKLEDSAMYFCASSAGNTGELFFGEGSRLTVL.

There are many counts of this clonotype. The chain links TRBV3-1 to TRBJ2-5, with 7 bases lining up with TRBD2. This CDR3 has 14 amino acids. From germline, CDR1 is LGHDT and CDR2 YNNKEL (reference sequence). The V gene end was trimmed by 5 bases and the J gene end by 4 bases; junction bases not matched to a gene: 7. In nucleotides, the CDR3 is TGTGCCAGCAGCTCCGCGGGAGCTAGAGAGACCCAGTACTTC. It translates to CASSSAGARETQYF.

This chain joins TRBV7-9 and TRBJ2-7; no definite D call. Trimming cost V 5 bases and J 10 bases, with 18 bases left between them. Germline values: CDR1 SEHNR, CDR2 FQNEAQ (reference sequence). The length of the CDR3 is 13 residues. The CDR3 DNA reads as TGTGCCAGCAGCCCTCCTAACCAGGCGTCACAGTACTTC. Its protein product is CASSPPNQASQYF.

The gene calls are TRBV7-2 and TRBJ2-2, with TRBD2 matching over 10 bases. The germline gives CDR1 SGHTA, CDR2 FQGNSA. The CDR3 totals 19 residues. J gave up 6 bases and V 5 bases, and 18 bases lay outside the gene matches. The CDR3 here is CASSPLSLPLAGVPGELFF. CDR3 sequence (DNA): TGTGCCAGCAGCCCCCTGAGCTTGCCCCTAGCGGGAGTTCCCGGGGAGCTGTTTTTT.

The J gene is TRBJ1-2, the V gene TRBV10-3; 9 positions match TRBD1. This CDR3 spans 15 amino acids. From germline, CDR1 is ENHRY and CDR2 SYGVKD. With V trimmed by 10 bases and J by 6 bases, 15 bases remained unmatched. The CDR3 loop is CATSPLPDRGNGYTF. CDR3 sequence (DNA): TGTGCCACCTCCCCCCTCCCTGACAGGGGGAATGGCTACACCTTC.

The chain links TRBV7-2 to TRBJ2-5; D possibly uses TRBD1 or TRBD2 (5 bases each). The CDR3 consists of 17 residues. Germline-derived CDR1 and CDR2 are SGHTA and FQGNSA. V lost 1 base and J lost 5, with 20 bases in between. This CDR3 is CASSLVIGATIGETQYF. In DNA, the CDR3 is TGTGCCAGCAGCTTAGTTATCGGGGCAACCATTGGGGAGACCCAGTACTTC.

This clonotype has a count of ten or more. This chain connects TRBV6-1 to TRBJ2-7; 9 bases are shared with TRBD1. In germline, CDR1 is MNHNS, CDR2 SASEGT. The CDR3 contains 16 residues. The V segment lost 4 bases and the J segment 0 bases; nucleotides outside the gene matches: 7. The CDR3 DNA sequence: TGTGCCAGCAGTGCTGAATCGGGACAGGGCTCCTACGAGCAGTACTTC. Encoded protein: CASSAESGQGSYEQYF.